The entry that follows covers one T cell receptor beta chain sequence. What it binds is not known. Germline CDR1 is KGHSH and CDR2 is LQKENI. V shed 6 bases and J shed 2 bases, with 11 bases lying between them. The CDR3 has 14 amino acids. These data belong to a study of cytomegalovirus exposure and HLA in healthy donors. Regarding the study as a whole: The classifier reportedly diagnosed cytomegalovirus status with high specificity and sensitivity. Researchers counted some 150 TCR beta chains as cytomegalovirus-associated. A cluster of highly shared sequence variants was likely a sequencing artifact.

The study sampled nominally healthy donors, though unrecorded immune exposures were likely. Use of 60 Vbeta and 13 Jbeta primers characterized the PCR. Measured with immunoSEQ multiplex PCR; TCRdb has only the in-frame clones, and not every one. There are 150,000 to 200,000 clones in the sample; roughly 74% occur only once, and 4.9% lies in the top ten. This clonotype originated in a male donor in good health and CMV-seronegative. This chain links TRBV18 with TRBJ1-5; D gene unclear. The specimen sequenced was PBMCs. The CDR3 DNA reads as TGTGCCAGCTCGCTTGAGGTGGGCAATCAGCCCCAGCATTTT. Translated, it gives CASSLEVGNQPQHF.